These 18 T cell receptor beta chains originate from one sample sequenced in a study of blood T cell repertoires in COVID-19. Generated by immunoSEQ multiplex PCR, the TCRdb table keeps only in-frame clones and is missing some. There are roughly 200,000 clones in the sample; 75% to 85% occur only once, and 8.2% lies in the top ten. The specimen was peripheral blood. Receptor source: a woman older than 75 with COVID-19, enrolled during active disease.

The chain has TRBV2 and TRBJ1-6; TRBD1 aligns across 9 bases. The CDR3 covers 15 residues. CDR1 is SNHLY, CDR2 FYNNEI, per germline. With 7 bases clipped from V and 8 bases from J, the junction kept 9 bases outside the gene matches. In DNA, the CDR3 is TGTGCCAGCAAAATCAGGACAGGGGAAGATTCACCCCTCCACTTT. Its protein product is CASKIRTGEDSPLHF.

The chain carries TRBV9 and TRBJ2-2, with 10 bases matching TRBD1. After removal of 4 bases from V and 10 bases from J, the junction contained 7 bases not matched to a gene. CDR3 size: 14 residues. Germline V gene sequence: CDR1 SGDLS, CDR2 YYNGEE. The CDR3 nucleotides read TGTGCCAGCAGCTCCCCCGGGACAGGGGTGGAGCTGTTTTTT. Translating it yields CASSSPGTGVELFF.

V is TRBV6-5 and J is TRBJ2-5; 7 nucleotides align to TRBD1. Germline V lookup: CDR1 MNHEY, CDR2 SVGAGI. V lost 7 bases and J lost 4; bases outside the gene matches: 9. The CDR3 contains 14 residues. The CDR3 sequence is CASTQDRIGETQYF. Written as DNA, the CDR3 is TGTGCCAGCACCCAGGACAGGATAGGAGAGACCCAGTACTTC.

V gene TRBV3-1 (or the pseudogene TRBV3-2) combines with J gene TRBJ1-2, with 10 bases identical to TRBD1. Trimming took 8 bases from V and 2 from J; bases not matched to a gene: 5. This CDR3 contains 14 residues. The germline V gene has CDR1 LGHDT and CDR2 YNNKEL (reference sequence). The chain's CDR3 is CASSTGGRNYGYTF. The CDR3 DNA follows: TGTGCCAGCTCGACAGGGGGCAGGAACTATGGCTACACCTTC.

This sequence joins TRBV9 and TRBJ2-1, with 15 bases lining up with TRBD2. Losses at the gene ends were 2 bases for V and 10 bases for J; bases not matched to a gene: 10. The CDR3 is 17 residues long. CDR1 is SGDLS and CDR2 is YYNGEE in the germline V gene. This CDR3 reads CASSVEGLAGGFGEQFF. The CDR3 bases are TGTGCCAGCAGCGTCGAGGGACTAGCGGGGGGTTTCGGCGAGCAGTTCTTC. The whole variable domain, remainder taken from reference TRBV9 and TRBJ2-1, is DSGVTQTPKHLITATGQRVTLRCSPRSGDLSVYWYQQSLDQGLQFLIQYYNGEERAKGNILERFSAQQFPDLHSELNLSSLELGDSALYFCASSVEGLAGGFGEQFFGPGTRLTVL.

J is TRBJ2-2 and V is TRBV7-3; D gene unclear. The CDR3 sequence is 15 residues long. V was trimmed by 2 bases and J by 3 bases, leaving 10 bases between them. Germline values: CDR1 SGHTA, CDR2 FQGTGA. CDR3 coding DNA: TGTGCCAGCAGCTTACTCCTAGGCGACACCGGGGAGCTGTTTTTT. Translated: CASSLLLGDTGELFF.

The chain is built from TRBV3-1 (or the pseudogene TRBV3-2) and TRBJ1-1; 7 bases fit TRBD1. Trimming removed 6 bases from V and 11 bases from J; junction bases left unmatched: 15. The CDR3 totals 14 residues. Germline V gene sequence: CDR1 LGHDT, CDR2 YNNKEL (reference sequence). CDR3: CASRLHDREDLAFF. The CDR3 region has the DNA TGTGCCAGCAGACTACACGACAGGGAGGATTTGGCTTTCTTT.

The chain is built from TRBV27 and TRBJ2-2, with 9 positions matching TRBD1. The CDR3 is 16 amino acids. Germline CDR1 MNHEY, CDR2 SMNVEV (reference sequence). Losses at the gene ends were 6 bases for V and 6 bases for J; bases not matched to a gene: 11. In DNA, the CDR3 is TGTGCCAGCAGGACTCAAACCGGGACAGGGCCCGGGGAGCTGTTTTTT. Its translation: CASRTQTGTGPGELFF.

This chain uses TRBV7-9 with TRBJ2-2; D gene uncertain. Trimming stripped 8 bases from V and 3 bases from J, with 10 bases between. Germline CDR1 reads SEHNR; CDR2 reads FQNEAQ (reference sequence). This CDR3 has 13 amino acids. In DNA, the CDR3 is TGTGCCAGCCTCACTAAGTACACCGGGGAGCTGTTTTTT. It encodes CASLTKYTGELFF. Full variable domain (remainder filled in from reference TRBV7-9 and TRBJ2-2): DTGVSQNPRHKITKRGQNVTFRCDPISEHNRLYWYRQTLGQGPEFLTYFQNEAQLEKSRLLSDRFSAERPKGSFSTLEIQRTEQGDSAMYLCASLTKYTGELFFGEGSRLTVL.

The chain has TRBV28 and TRBJ2-7, with D maybe TRBD2 (5 bases). The germline gives CDR1 MDHEN, CDR2 SYDVKM. The CDR3 length is 12 residues. V gave up 6 bases and J gave up 5 bases, with 11 bases separating them. CDR3 protein: CASRSGINEQYF. CDR3 sequence (DNA): TGTGCCAGCAGGTCGGGAATAAACGAGCAGTACTTC.

This rearrangement joins TRBV7-2 to TRBJ1-2; no clear D. The CDR3 totals 14 residues. The germline V gene has CDR1 SGHTA and CDR2 FQGNSA. V lost 7 bases, J lost 0 bases, and 12 bases lay in between. The CDR3 DNA reads TGTGCCAGCAAGCGGACGGCTCCTAACTATGGCTACACCTTC. Encoded protein: CASKRTAPNYGYTF.

This clone has more than one count but fewer than ten. The genes are TRBV13 and TRBJ1-3; D call uncertain. The CDR3 consists of 14 residues. From germline, CDR1 is PRHDT and CDR2 FYEKMQ (reference sequence). Trimming stripped 5 bases from V and 1 base from J, with 9 bases between. The CDR3 region is CASSREVSGNTIYF. Here the CDR3 DNA reads TGTGCCAGCAGCCGGGAAGTATCTGGAAACACCATATATTTT.

The V and J genes are TRBV7-2 and TRBJ2-1; 9 bases are a match to TRBD2. V trimming: 5 bases; J trimming: 9 bases; junction bases outside the gene matches: 14. Germline V gives CDR1 SGHTA, CDR2 FQGNSA. CDR3 size: 16 residues. The CDR3 DNA reads as TGTGCCAGCAGCACCCATAGCGGGAGTACATCCCTTGAGCAGTTCTTC. Translation gives CASSTHSGSTSLEQFF.

The chain employs TRBV5-6 and TRBJ2-6; TRBD1 is a possible D gene (5 bases). Germline CDR1 reads SGHDT; CDR2 reads YYEEEE. The CDR3 consists of 19 residues. Trimming stripped 0 bases from V and 0 bases from J, with 16 bases between. The CDR3, as DNA: TGTGCCAGCAGCTTGGTGCAGGGCCCCCTTTACTCTGGGGCCAACGTCCTGACTTTC. Translated, it gives CASSLVQGPLYSGANVLTF.

The rearrangement links TRBV3-1 (or the pseudogene TRBV3-2) to TRBJ1-2; no clear D gene. This CDR3 region has 12 residues. V lost 1 base and J 4 bases, leaving 4 bases between the germline ends. The germline CDR1 and CDR2 sequences are LGHDT and YNNKEL (reference sequence). The CDR3 loop is CASSQGAYGYTF. The CDR3 DNA reads TGTGCCAGCAGCCAAGGAGCCTATGGCTACACCTTC.

This chain connects TRBV10-3 to TRBJ2-1, with 8 bases lining up with TRBD2. The CDR3 consists of 14 residues. Germline values: CDR1 ENHRY, CDR2 SYGVKD. V gave up 7 bases and J gave up 1 base; unmatched junction bases: 3. The DNA of the CDR3 is TGTGCCATCATGGCGGGGGGATCCTACAATGAGCAGTTCTTC. Translation: CAIMAGGSYNEQFF.

V and J are TRBV14 and TRBJ2-4, with 7 bases that match TRBD2. The CDR3 extends over 18 amino acids. The V gene end was trimmed by 2 bases and the J gene end by 0 bases; junction bases not matched to a gene: 10. Germline V lookup: CDR1 SGHDN, CDR2 FVKESK. The CDR3 loop reads CASSQTGAGSSAKNIQYF. As DNA, the CDR3 is TGTGCCAGCAGCCAAACGGGAGCGGGATCCTCAGCCAAAAACATTCAGTACTTC.

The chain couples TRBV19 to TRBJ1-1, with a weak D call TRBD1 (6 bases). Germline CDR1 and CDR2: LNHDA and SQIVND (reference sequence). There are 13 residues in the CDR3. Trimming removed 9 bases at V and 0 bases at J, with 11 bases between. The CDR3 sequence: CASQGQMNTEAFF. CDR3 DNA: TGTGCCAGCCAAGGACAGATGAACACTGAAGCTTTCTTT.